This record covers a single T cell receptor (beta chain). Antigen unknown. The data belong to a study of cytomegalovirus exposure and HLA in healthy donors. It was healthy bone marrow donors who served as donors. The PCR made use of 60 Vbeta and 13 Jbeta primers. Using immunoSEQ multiplex PCR, the repertoire was profiled, and TCRdb retains in-frame clones only, with some absent. The sample has around 200,000 clones, around 83% seen once. Study-wide results and limits: The HLA-A and HLA-B alleles of most subjects were reportedly predicted accurately from TCR beta sequences. Many donors shared some public TCRs, even though most TCR sequences were rare. The study had only CMV serostatus as immune exposure information.

Germline CDR1 is SGHTA and CDR2 is FQGTGA. V lost 0 bases and J lost 4, with 8 bases in between. CDR3 length: 14 residues. This receptor was obtained from a woman in her thirties or forties in good health and CMV-seronegative. This rearrangement joins TRBV7-3 to TRBJ2-3; D might be TRBD1 (5 bases). The sequencing input was PBMCs. For the CDR3, the DNA is TGTGCCAGCAGCTTAACTGGGGCGGCAGATACGCAGTATTTT. Amino acid sequence: CASSLTGAADTQYF.